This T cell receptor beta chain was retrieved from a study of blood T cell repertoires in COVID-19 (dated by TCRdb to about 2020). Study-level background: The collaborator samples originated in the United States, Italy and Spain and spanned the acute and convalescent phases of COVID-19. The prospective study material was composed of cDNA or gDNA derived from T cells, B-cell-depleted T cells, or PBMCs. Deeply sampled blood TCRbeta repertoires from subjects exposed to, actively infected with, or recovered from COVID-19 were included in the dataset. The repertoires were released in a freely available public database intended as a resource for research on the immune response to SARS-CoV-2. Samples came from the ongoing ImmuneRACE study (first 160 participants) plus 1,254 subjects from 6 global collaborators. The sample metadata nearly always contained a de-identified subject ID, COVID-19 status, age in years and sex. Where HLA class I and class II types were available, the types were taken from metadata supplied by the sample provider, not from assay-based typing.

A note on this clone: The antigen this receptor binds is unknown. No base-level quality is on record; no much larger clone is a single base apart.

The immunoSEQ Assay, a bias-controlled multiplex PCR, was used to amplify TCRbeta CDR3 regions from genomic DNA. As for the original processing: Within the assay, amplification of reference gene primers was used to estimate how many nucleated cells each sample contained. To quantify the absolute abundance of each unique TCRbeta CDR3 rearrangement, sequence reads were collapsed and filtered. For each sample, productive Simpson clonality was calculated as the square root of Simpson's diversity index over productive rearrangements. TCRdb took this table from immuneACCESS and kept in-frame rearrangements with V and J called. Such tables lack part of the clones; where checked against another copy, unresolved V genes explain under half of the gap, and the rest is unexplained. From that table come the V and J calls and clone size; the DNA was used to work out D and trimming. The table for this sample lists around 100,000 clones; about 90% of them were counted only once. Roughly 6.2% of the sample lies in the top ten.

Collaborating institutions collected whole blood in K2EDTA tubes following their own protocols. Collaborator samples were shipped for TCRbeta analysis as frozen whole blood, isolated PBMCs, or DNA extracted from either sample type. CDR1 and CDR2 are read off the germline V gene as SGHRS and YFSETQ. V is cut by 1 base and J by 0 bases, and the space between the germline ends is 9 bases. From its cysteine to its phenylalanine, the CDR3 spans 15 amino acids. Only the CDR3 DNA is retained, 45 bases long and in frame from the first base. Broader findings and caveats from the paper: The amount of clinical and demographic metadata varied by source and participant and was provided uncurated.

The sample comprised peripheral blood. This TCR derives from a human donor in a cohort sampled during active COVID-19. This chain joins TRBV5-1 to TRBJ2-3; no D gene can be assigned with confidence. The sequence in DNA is TGCGCCAGCAGCTTGTTCTCACTAAGCACAGATACGCAGTATTTT. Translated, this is CASSLFSLSTDTQYF.